This record looks at one T cell receptor beta chain sequence and its context. Its specificity is unknown. This sample was included in a study of blood T cells in healthy people across ages. Individuals who donated were healthy Caucasians from Russia aged roughly 6 to 95. Collection of 7.5 to 10 milliliters of peripheral blood was performed for each donor. Points from the study as a whole: Estimates of diversity drawn from one million T cells were considered underestimates.

The second PCR ran roughly 6 to 11 cycles with a sample-barcoded 5' primer and J-beta primers. Every cDNA molecule bore a tag from a template-switch adaptor containing 12 random nucleotides. TCRdb used MiXCR to reprocess the 5' RACE reads, holding one entry per CDR3 protein. The table has about 1,400,000 distinct CDR3 sequences, 55% to 75% seen once; the top ten hold approximately 7%. The germline CDR1 and CDR2 sequences are MNHEY and SVGEGT. Trimming cost V 8 bases and J 1 base; bases outside gene matches: 13. CDR3 length: 16 amino acids. This clonotype was sampled from a man younger than 35 in good health. V gene TRBV6-2 or TRBV6-3 combines with J gene TRBJ2-7; TRBD1 matches at 8 bases. Sequenced material: blood. The CDR3 sequence: CASGDPVRTGSYEQYF. CDR3 nucleotide sequence: TGTGCCAGCGGTGACCCGGTGAGGACAGGGTCCTACGAGCAGTACTTC.